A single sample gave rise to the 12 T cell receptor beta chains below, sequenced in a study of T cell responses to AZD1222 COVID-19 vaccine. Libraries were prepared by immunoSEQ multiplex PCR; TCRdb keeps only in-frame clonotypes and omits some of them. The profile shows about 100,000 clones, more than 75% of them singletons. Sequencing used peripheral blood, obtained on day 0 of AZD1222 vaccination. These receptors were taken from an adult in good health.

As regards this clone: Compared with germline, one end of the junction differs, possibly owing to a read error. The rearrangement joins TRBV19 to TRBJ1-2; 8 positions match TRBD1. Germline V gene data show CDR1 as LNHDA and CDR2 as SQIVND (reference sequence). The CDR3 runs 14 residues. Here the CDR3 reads CASSFQGANYGYTF. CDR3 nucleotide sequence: TGTGCCAGTAGTTTTCAGGGGGCTAATTATGGCTACACCTTC.

The CDR3 is CAISEWGDGNQPQHF. Written as DNA, the CDR3 is TGTGCCATCAGTGAGTGGGGGGATGGCAATCAGCCCCAGCATTTT. The chain has TRBV10-3 and TRBJ1-5; D possibly corresponds to TRBD1 (5 bases). The CDR3 length is 15 residues. The V gene lost 1 base and the J gene lost 2 bases, with 9 bases spanning the gap. Germline V gene sequence: CDR1 ENHRY, CDR2 SYGVKD.

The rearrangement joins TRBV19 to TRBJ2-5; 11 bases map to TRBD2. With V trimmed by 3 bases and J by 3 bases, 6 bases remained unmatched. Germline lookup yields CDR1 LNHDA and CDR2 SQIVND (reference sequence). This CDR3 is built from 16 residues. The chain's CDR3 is CASSIGLAGREETQYF. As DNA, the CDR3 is TGTGCCAGTAGTATCGGACTAGCGGGTAGGGAAGAGACCCAGTACTTC. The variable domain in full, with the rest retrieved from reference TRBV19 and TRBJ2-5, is DGGITQSPKYLFRKEGQNVTLSCEQNLNHDAMYWYRQDPGQGLRLIYYSQIVNDFQKGDIAEGYSVSREKKESFPLTVTSAQKNPTAFYLCASSIGLAGREETQYFGPGTRLLVL.

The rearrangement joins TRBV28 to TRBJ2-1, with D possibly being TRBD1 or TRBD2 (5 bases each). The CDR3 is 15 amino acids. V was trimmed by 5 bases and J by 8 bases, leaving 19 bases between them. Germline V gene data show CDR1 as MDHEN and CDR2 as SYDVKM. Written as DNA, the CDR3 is TGTGCCAGCAGTACCTTCGGGGACCCCTCGGATGAGCAGTTCTTC. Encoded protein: CASSTFGDPSDEQFF. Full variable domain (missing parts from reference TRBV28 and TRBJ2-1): DVKVTQSSRYLVKRTGEKVFLECVQDMDHENMFWYRQDPGLGLRLIYFSYDVKMKEKGDIPEGYSVSREKKERFSLILESASTNQTSMYLCASSTFGDPSDEQFFGPGTRLTVL.

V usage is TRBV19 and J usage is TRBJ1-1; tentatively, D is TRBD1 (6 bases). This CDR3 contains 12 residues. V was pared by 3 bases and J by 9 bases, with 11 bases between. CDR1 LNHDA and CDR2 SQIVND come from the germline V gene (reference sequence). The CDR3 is CASSMAGAKAFF. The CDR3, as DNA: TGTGCCAGTAGTATGGCAGGGGCTAAAGCTTTCTTT.

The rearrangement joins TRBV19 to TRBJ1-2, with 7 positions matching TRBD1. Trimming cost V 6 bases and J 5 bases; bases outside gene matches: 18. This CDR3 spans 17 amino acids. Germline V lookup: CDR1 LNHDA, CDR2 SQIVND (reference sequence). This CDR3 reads CASSTTLQGRIGYGYTF. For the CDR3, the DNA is TGTGCCAGTAGCACAACTCTACAGGGGCGGATAGGTTATGGCTACACCTTC.

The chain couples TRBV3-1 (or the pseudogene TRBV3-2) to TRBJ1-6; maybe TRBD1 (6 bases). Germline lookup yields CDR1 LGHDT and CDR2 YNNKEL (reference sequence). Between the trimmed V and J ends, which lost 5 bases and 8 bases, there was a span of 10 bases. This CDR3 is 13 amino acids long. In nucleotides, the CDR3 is TGTGCCAGCAGCACAACAGGGCATTCACCCCTCCACTTT. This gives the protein CASSTTGHSPLHF.

CDR3 loop: CASSARDSATNEKLFF. As DNA, the CDR3 is TGTGCCAGCAGTGCAAGGGACAGCGCAACTAATGAAAAACTGTTTTTT. The chain uses TRBV6-1 and TRBJ1-4; 7 nucleotides agree with TRBD1. The trim removed 4 bases at V and 0 bases at J, leaving 5 bases unmatched. Germline lookup yields CDR1 MNHNS and CDR2 SASEGT. CDR3 length equals 16 residues.

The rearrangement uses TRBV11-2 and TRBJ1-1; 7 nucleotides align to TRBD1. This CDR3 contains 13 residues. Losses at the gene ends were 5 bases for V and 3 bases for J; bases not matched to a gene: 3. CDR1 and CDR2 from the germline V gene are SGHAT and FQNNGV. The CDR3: CASSQTGDTEAFF. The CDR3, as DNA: TGTGCCAGCAGCCAAACAGGGGACACTGAAGCTTTCTTT.

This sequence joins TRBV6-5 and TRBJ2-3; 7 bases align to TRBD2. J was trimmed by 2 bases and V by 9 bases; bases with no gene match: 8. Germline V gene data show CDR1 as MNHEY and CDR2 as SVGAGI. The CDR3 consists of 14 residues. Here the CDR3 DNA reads TGTGCCAGTCTTCGCGGGAGAAACACAGATACGCAGTATTTT. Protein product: CASLRGRNTDTQYF.

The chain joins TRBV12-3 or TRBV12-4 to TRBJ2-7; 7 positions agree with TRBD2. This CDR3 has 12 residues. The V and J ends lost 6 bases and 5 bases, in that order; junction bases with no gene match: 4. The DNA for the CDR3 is TGTGCCAGCAGCCATGCGGGGGACGAGCAGTACTTC. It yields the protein CASSHAGDEQYF.

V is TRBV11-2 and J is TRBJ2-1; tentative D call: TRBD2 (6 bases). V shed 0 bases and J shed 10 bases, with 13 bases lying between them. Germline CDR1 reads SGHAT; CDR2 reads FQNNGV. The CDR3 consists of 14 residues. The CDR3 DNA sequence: TGTGCCAGCAGCTTAGATATTCGGGGGAACGAGCAGTTCTTC. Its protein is CASSLDIRGNEQFF.